The clone carrying this T cell receptor beta chain was detected many times. The antigen is undetermined. This record belongs to a study of molecular identifiers for immune sequencing clone quantification. Each CDR3 protein is one row after TCRdb ran MiXCR on the PCR reads. Of a few hundred thousand distinct CDR3 sequences listed, about 22% are singletons. General study points: Because of identical TCR molecules sharing a barcode, sizes of highly expanded clones could be underestimated.

The CDR3 runs to 16 residues. The germline V gene has CDR1 LGHNA and CDR2 YNFKEQ. V gave up 0 bases and J gave up 5 bases; unmatched junction bases: 7. RNA fractions of 10%, 30% or 50% and about 19,000 to 1,100,000 sorted cells were the source of naive CD8 libraries. This receptor was obtained from a human donor in good health. Some libraries in this study had Jurkat cell RNA spiked in. Sequencing was done on a sample of naive CD8+ T cells from blood, with Jurkat cell RNA spiked in. Subset defined: FACS-sorted CD8+CD4-CCR7+CD45RA+ naive T cells. The gene calls are TRBV4-2 and TRBJ2-5; 9 positions match TRBD2. DNA for the CDR3: TGTGCCAGCAGCCAAGAAGTAGCGGGAGTGGTGGAGACCCAGTACTTC. Translated, it gives CASSQEVAGVVETQYF.